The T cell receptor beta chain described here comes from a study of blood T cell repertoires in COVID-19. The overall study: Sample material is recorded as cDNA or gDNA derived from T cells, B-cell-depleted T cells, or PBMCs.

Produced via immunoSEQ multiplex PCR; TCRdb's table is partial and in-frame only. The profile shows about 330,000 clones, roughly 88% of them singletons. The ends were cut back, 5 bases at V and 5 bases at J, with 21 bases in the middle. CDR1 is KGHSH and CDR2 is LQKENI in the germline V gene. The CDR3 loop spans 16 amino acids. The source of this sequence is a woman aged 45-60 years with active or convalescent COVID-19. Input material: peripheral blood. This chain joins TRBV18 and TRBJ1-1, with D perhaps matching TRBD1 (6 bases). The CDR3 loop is CASSSNRVSLGTEAFF. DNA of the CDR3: TGTGCCAGCTCATCGAACAGGGTCTCCCTTGGGACTGAAGCTTTCTTT.